A selection of T cell receptor beta chains follows, all from one sample in a study of cytomegalovirus exposure and HLA in healthy donors. Clones were sequenced by immunoSEQ multiplex PCR, and TCRdb holds only the in-frame ones, with some missing. The sample includes more than 100,000 clones, about 76% of them seen just once. The sequenced sample consisted of PBMCs. These TCRs come from a man between 60 and 70 years old in good health and CMV-seropositive. Both conserved end residues are trimmed from each CDR3. A D gene is named only where the DNA matches it firmly.

D gene	V gene	CDR3 length	J gene	CDR3 protein
NA	TRBV28	12	TRBJ1-2	ASSLSGMNYGYT
TRBD1	TRBV4-1	17	TRBJ1-5	ASSPGQGMGMDGNQPQH
TRBD1	TRBV5-3	16	TRBJ1-5	ARSRPPGQGASNQPQH
TRBD1	TRBV27	15	TRBJ1-3	ASSVTGGAKAGNTIY
TRBD1	TRBV6-1	12	TRBJ1-3	ASSRGQDSNTIY
TRBD2	TRBV27	13	TRBJ2-7	ASSFLAGGPYEQY
TRBD1	TRBV6-1	13	TRBJ2-1	ASSLTGTGVNEQF
TRBD1	TRBV5-1	13	TRBJ2-1	ASRRFGQGLAEQF
NA	TRBV7-3	11	TRBJ1-2	ASSLQGNYGYT
NA	TRBV6-6	14	TRBJ1-5	ASSYSPGWSNQPQH
TRBD1	TRBV2	12	TRBJ1-1	ASSGDRKNTEAF
NA	TRBV30	12	TRBJ1-1	AWRLWEGDTEAF
NA	TRBV4-1	13	TRBJ1-1	ASSQDSQGSTEAF
TRBD1	TRBV18	12	TRBJ1-2	ASSPPGQGWGYT
NA	TRBV28	11	TRBJ1-1	ASSSHEVGEAF
NA	TRBV5-1	12	TRBJ2-7	ASSLDAGPLEQY
NA	TRBV5-1	13	TRBJ2-2	ASRLNIGVTGELF
TRBD1	TRBV2	14	TRBJ1-6	ASSLQGGRSNSPLH
NA	TRBV7-8	9	TRBJ1-1	ASSAEGEAF
TRBD1	TRBV30	12	TRBJ1-6	AWGETGVNSPLH
NA	TRBV6-1	16	TRBJ1-1	ASSEVMSGADTNTEAF
TRBD2	TRBV6-4	13	TRBJ2-2	ASSDSSGGTGELF
NA	TRBV19	13	TRBJ1-5	ASSGRQISNQPQH
NA	TRBV11-2	15	TRBJ2-2	ASRALFRRANTGELF
TRBD1	TRBV18	11	TRBJ1-1	ASSTDRGGEAF
TRBD2	TRBV2	12	TRBJ2-5	ASRGGGAGETQY
TRBD1	TRBV14	13	TRBJ1-2	ASSPYSDRAYGYT
TRBD1	TRBV29-1	12	TRBJ2-7	SVNLPGTGVEQY
NA	TRBV7-2	13	TRBJ1-4	ASSLTGGTNEKLF
NA	TRBV2	11	TRBJ2-1	ASSERGYNEQF
TRBD1	TRBV6-6	12	TRBJ1-2	ASSPGTGEHGYT
NA	TRBV30	13	TRBJ1-3	AWSKPGGRRNTIY
NA	TRBV19	14	TRBJ1-1	ASSSPQGWVGTEAF
NA	TRBV18	12	TRBJ2-7	ASSPRANSYEQY
NA	TRBV5-1	13	TRBJ2-1	ASSLEVRDHNEQF
TRBD1	TRBV27	17	TRBJ1-4	ASSLSSRTGRPLGEKLF
NA	TRBV19	13	TRBJ1-5	ASSTARVVNQPQH
NA	TRBV9	14	TRBJ1-3	ASSPQPSRGGFTIY
TRBD2	TRBV5-1	15	TRBJ2-1	ASSGRTSGRAVNEQF
NA	TRBV18	12	TRBJ2-3	ASSPPASTDTQY
NA	TRBV6-1	12	TRBJ1-1	ASSAGTTENQAF